This TCR beta chain was sequenced for a study of OX40 agonist ivuxolimab in advanced cancers. About the study: Patients with prior anti-PD-1, anti-PD-L1 or anti-CTLA-4 therapy were eligible; approximately 37% had some. There were three patients with partial responses, one having hepatocellular carcinoma and two cutaneous melanoma. Regarding the study as a whole: By week 6 at 0.1 to 3.0 mg/kg, blood CD4+ and CD8+ T cells had expanded clonally.

The data were produced by immunoSEQ multiplex PCR, yet TCRdb's version contains in-frame clones alone and is incomplete. The sample includes approximately 82,000 clones, around 78% of them seen just once. Germline values: CDR1 SGHTS, CDR2 YDEGEE. Trimming removed 2 bases from V and 3 bases from J, with 12 bases in between. The CDR3 is made up of 15 amino acids. This clone has a handful of counts. Its target is not known. The TCR comes from an adult with an advanced solid tumor such as melanoma, head and neck, liver or kidney cancer. Sequenced material: CD4+ or CD8+ T cells sorted from blood, taken in a trial of the OX40 agonist ivuxolimab. V usage is TRBV5-8 and J usage is TRBJ1-3; D not resolved. The CDR3 region has the DNA TGTGCCAGCAGCTTTTTGGGAGGGAATGGAAACACCATATATTTT. It specifies CASSFLGGNGNTIYF.